This section outlines one T cell receptor (beta chain) sequence together with its context. The data were taken from a study of blood T cell repertoires in COVID-19. Study summary: The origin of the acute and convalescent COVID-19 samples was the United States, Italy and Spain. T cells, B-cell-depleted T cells, or PBMCs provided the cDNA or gDNA that served as material.

In the study's own analysis: Reference gene primer amplification gave estimated nucleated cell counts. This table comes from immunoSEQ multiplex PCR, and its TCRdb copy is limited to in-frame clones, with some not included. V and J calls and clone size are as listed in that table; D and trimming were resolved from the DNA. This repertoire shows 100,000 to 150,000 clones, roughly 88% found once; its top ten account for 6% to 8.5%. CDR3 size: 12 residues. V dropped 10 bases and J dropped 5 bases, with 11 bases sitting between them. The germline V gene has CDR1 MNHNY and CDR2 SVGAGI (reference sequence).

J is TRBJ2-2 and V is TRBV6-6; weak D call: TRBD1 (5 bases). Sequenced sample: peripheral blood. This receptor was taken from a man aged 45-65 years with acute or convalescent COVID-19. This CDR3 is CAILQATGELFF. The CDR3, as DNA: TGTGCCATACTACAGGCGACCGGGGAGCTGTTTTTT.